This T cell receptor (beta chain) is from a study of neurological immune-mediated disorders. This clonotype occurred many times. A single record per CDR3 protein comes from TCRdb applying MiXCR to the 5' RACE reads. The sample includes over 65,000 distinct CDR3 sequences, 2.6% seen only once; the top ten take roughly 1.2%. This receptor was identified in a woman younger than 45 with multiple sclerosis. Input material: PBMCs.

DNA of the CDR3: TGCGCCAGCAGCTTGGGAGGGCCGGAGGGGGAGACCCAGTACTTC. Protein product: CASSLGGPEGETQYF. The chain employs TRBV5-1 and TRBJ2-5; tentative D call: TRBD2 (6 bases). Germline V lookup: CDR1 SGHRS, CDR2 YFSETQ. The CDR3 consists of 15 residues. Trimming removed 0 bases from V and 5 bases from J, with 14 bases in between.